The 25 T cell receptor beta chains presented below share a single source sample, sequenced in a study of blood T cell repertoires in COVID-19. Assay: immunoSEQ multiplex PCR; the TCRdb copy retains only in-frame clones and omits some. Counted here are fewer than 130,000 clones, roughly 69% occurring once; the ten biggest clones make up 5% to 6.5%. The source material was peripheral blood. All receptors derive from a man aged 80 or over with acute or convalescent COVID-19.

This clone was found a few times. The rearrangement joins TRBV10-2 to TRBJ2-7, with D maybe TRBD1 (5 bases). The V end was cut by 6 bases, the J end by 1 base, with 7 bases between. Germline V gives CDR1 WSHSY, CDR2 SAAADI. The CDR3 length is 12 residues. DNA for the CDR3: TGCGCCAGCAGCCAGGGTTCCTACGAGCAGTACTTC. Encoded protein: CASSQGSYEQYF.

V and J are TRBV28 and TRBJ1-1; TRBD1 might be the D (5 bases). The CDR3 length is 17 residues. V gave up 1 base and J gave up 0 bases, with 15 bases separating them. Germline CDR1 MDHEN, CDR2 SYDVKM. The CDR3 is CASSLYAGQPMNTEAFF. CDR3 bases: TGTGCCAGCAGTTTATATGCGGGGCAGCCCATGAACACTGAAGCTTTCTTT.

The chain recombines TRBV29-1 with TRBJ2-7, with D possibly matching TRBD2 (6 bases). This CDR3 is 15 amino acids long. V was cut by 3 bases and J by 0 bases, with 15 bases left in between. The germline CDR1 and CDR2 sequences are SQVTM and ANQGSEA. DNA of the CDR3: TGCAGCGTTGAGGCCGGGGGTCTTTTCTCCTACGAGCAGTACTTC. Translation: CSVEAGGLFSYEQYF.

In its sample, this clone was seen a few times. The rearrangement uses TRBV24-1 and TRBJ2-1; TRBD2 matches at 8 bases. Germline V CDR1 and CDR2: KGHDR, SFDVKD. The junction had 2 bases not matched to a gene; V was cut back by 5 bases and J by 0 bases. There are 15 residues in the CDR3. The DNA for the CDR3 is TGTGCCACCAGTGCCCGGGGGGGCTCCTACAATGAGCAGTTCTTC. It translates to CATSARGGSYNEQFF.

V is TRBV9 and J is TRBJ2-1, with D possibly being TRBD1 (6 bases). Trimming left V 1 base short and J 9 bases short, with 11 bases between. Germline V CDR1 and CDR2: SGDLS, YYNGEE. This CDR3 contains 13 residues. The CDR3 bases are TGTGCCAGCAGCGTACGGGACATCAGTGAGCAGTTCTTC. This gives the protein CASSVRDISEQFF.

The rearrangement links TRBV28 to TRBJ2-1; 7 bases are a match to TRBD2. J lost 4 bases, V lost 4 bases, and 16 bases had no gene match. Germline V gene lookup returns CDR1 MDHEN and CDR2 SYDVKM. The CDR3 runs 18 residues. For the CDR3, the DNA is TGTGCCAGCAGTTCCTTATGGTTTTCAGGGAGGGAGTACAATGAGCAGTTCTTC. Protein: CASSSLWFSGREYNEQFF. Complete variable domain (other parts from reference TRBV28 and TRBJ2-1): DVKVTQSSRYLVKRTGEKVFLECVQDMDHENMFWYRQDPGLGLRLIYFSYDVKMKEKGDIPEGYSVSREKKERFSLILESASTNQTSMYLCASSSLWFSGREYNEQFFGPGTRLTVL.

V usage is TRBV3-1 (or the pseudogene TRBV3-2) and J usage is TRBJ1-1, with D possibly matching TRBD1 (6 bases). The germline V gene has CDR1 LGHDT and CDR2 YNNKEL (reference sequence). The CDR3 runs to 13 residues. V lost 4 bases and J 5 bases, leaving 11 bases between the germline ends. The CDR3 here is CASSRTESTEAFF. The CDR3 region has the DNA TGTGCCAGCAGCCGGACAGAGTCGACTGAAGCTTTCTTT.

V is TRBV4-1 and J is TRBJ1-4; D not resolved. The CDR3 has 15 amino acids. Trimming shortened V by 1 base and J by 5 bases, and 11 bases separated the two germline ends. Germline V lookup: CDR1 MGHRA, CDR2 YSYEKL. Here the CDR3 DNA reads TGCGCCAGCAGCCAAGCTCTACGGCGGAATGAAAAACTGTTTTTT. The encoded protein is CASSQALRRNEKLFF.

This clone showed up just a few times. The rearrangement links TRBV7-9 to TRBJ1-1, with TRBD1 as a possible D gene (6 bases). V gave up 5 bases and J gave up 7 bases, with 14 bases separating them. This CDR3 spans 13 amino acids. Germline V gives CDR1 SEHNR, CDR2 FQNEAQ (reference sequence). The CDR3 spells CASSQNREGEAFF. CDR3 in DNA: TGTGCCAGCAGCCAAAACAGGGAGGGTGAAGCTTTCTTT.

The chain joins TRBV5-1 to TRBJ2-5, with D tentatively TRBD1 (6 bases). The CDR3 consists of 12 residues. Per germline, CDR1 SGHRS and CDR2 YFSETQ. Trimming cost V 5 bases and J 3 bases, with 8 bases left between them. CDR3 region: CASSTGKETQYF. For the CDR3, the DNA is TGCGCCAGCAGTACAGGGAAAGAGACCCAGTACTTC.

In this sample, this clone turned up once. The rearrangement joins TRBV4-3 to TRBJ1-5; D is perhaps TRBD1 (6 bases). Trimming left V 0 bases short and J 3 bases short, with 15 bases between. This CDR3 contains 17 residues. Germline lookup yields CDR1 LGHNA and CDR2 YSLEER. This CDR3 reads CASSQEVGQGSNQPQHF. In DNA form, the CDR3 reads TGCGCCAGCAGCCAAGAGGTAGGGCAGGGGTCCAATCAGCCCCAGCATTTT.

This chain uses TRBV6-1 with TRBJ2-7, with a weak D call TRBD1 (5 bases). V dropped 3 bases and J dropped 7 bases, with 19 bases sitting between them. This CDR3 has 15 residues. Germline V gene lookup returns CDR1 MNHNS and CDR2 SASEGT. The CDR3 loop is CASSDPGASKYEQYF. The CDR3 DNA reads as TGTGCCAGCAGTGACCCTGGGGCCAGCAAGTATGAGCAGTACTTC.

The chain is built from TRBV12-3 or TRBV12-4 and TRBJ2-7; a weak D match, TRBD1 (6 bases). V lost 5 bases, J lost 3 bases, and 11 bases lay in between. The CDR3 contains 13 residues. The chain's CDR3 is CASSDGQHYEQYF. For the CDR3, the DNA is TGTGCCAGCAGTGATGGACAGCACTACGAGCAGTACTTC.

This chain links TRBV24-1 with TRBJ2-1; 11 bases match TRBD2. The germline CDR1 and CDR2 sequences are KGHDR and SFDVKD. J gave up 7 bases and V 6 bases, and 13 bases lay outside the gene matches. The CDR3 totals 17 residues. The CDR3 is CATSHDRVAGGENEQFF. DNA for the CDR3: TGTGCCACCAGTCACGATAGGGTAGCGGGAGGGGAGAATGAGCAGTTCTTC.

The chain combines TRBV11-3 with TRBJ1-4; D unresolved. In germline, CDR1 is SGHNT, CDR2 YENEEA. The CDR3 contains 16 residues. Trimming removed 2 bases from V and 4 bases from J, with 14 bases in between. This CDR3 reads CASSLSRPNLNEKLFF. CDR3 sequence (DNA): TGTGCCAGCAGCTTATCCAGGCCCAATCTTAATGAAAAACTGTTTTTT.

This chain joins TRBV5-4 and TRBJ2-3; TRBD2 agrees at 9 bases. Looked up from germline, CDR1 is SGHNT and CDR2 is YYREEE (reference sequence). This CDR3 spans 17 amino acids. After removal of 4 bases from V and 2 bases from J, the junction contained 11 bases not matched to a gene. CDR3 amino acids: CASSPKGRLADTDTQYF. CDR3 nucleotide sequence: TGTGCCAGCAGCCCTAAAGGACGACTAGCGGACACAGATACGCAGTATTTT.

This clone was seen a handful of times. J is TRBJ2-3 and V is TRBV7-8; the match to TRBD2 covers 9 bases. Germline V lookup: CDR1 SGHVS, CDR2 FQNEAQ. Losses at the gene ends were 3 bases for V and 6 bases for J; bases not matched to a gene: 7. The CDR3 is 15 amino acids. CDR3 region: CASSFRAGGSDTQYF. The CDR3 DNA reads TGTGCCAGCAGCTTTCGAGCGGGAGGCAGTGATACGCAGTATTTT.

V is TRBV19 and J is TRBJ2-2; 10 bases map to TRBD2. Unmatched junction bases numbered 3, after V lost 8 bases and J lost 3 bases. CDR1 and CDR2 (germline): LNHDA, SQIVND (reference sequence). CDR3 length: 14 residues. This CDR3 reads CASASGRDTGELFF. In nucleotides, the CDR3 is TGTGCCAGTGCTAGCGGGAGAGACACCGGGGAGCTGTTTTTT.

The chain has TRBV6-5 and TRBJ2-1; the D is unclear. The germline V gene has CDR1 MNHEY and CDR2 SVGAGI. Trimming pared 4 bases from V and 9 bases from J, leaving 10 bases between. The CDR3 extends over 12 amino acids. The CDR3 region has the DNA TGTGCCAGCAGTTTCGTTGCCAGTGAGCAGTTCTTC. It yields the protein CASSFVASEQFF.

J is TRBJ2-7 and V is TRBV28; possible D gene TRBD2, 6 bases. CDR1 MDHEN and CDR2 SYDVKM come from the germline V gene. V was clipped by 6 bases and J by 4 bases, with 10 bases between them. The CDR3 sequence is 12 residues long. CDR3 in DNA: TGTGCCAGCAGGTTGGGGGGTTACGAGCAGTACTTC. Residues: CASRLGGYEQYF.

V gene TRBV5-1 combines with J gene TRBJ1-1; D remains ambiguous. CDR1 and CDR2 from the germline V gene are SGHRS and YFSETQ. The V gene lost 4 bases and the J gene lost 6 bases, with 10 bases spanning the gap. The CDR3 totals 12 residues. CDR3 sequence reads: CASSLSNSEAFF. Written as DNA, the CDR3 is TGCGCCAGCAGCCTGAGTAACTCTGAAGCTTTCTTT.

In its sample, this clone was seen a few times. The CDR3 DNA sequence: TGTGCCAGCAGTCGAGACAGGGGGTACACCATATATTTT. This encodes CASSRDRGYTIYF. This sequence joins TRBV28 and TRBJ1-3, with 9 bases matching TRBD1. This CDR3 is 13 amino acids long. The trim removed 5 bases at V and 8 bases at J, leaving 4 bases unmatched. CDR1 and CDR2 (germline): MDHEN, SYDVKM.

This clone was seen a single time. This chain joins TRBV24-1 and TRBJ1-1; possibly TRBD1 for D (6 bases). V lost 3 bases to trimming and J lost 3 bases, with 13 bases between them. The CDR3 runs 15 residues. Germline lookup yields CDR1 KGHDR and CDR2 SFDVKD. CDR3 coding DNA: TGTGCCACCAGTGATACCTCAGGGGTTGACACTGAAGCTTTCTTT. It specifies CATSDTSGVDTEAFF.

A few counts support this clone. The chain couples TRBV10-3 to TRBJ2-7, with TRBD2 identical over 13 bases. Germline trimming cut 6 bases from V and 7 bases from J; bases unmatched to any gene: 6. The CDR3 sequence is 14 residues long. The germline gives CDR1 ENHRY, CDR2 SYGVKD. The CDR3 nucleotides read TGTGCCATCAGCCAACTAGCGGGAGGGGAAGAGCAGTACTTC. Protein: CAISQLAGGEEQYF.

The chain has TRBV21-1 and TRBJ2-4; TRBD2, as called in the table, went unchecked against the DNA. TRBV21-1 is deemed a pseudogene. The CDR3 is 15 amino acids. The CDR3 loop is CASSKAVGAKNIQYF. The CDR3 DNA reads TGTGCCAGCAGCAAAGCCGTCGGAGCCAAAAACATTCAGTACTTC.